What follows describes a single T cell receptor (beta chain). In the authors' methods: It was from reference gene primer amplification that nucleated cell counts were estimated. Sequencing used immunoSEQ multiplex PCR; TCRdb keeps in-frame clones, though not all of them. V and J calls and clone size come straight from that table; D and trimming were deduced from the DNA. The sample holds approximately 170,000 clones; about four fifths are singletons and the top ten take approximately 12%. This sample was included in a study of blood T cell repertoires in COVID-19. This CDR3 has 15 residues. The ends were cut back, 0 bases at V and 9 bases at J, with 15 bases in the middle. Germline CDR1 LGHNA, CDR2 YNFKEQ.

The chain carries TRBV4-2 and TRBJ1-3; D is perhaps TRBD1 (5 bases). This receptor was identified in a man aged 45 to 65 who had recovered from COVID-19. Sequencing input: PBMCs or T cells enriched from blood (not recorded which). CDR3 sequence (DNA): TGTGCCAGCAGCCAAGATGAGCAGGGAGGGATCACCATATATTTT. Amino acid sequence: CASSQDEQGGITIYF.